The 10 T cell receptor beta chains below all came from one sample that was sequenced in a study of blood T cell repertoires in COVID-19 (dated by TCRdb to about 2020). The library was generated by the immunoSEQ multiplex PCR assay. In TCRdb, the immuneACCESS table is reduced to in-frame sequences with V and J assigned. These tables do not hold every clone; where another copy was compared, an unresolved V gene accounts for under half, and the others remain unexplained. A total of about 72,000 clones appear in this sample, approximately 84% of them only once. The ten most abundant clones make up 9.5% to 13% of the sample. Sequencing input: peripheral blood. These receptors came from a man between 65 and 85 years old with active or convalescent COVID-19.

The chain combines TRBV24-1 with TRBJ1-2; 8 bases fit TRBD1. The germline V gene has CDR1 KGHDR and CDR2 SFDVKD. J lost 10 bases, V lost 5 bases, and 8 bases had no gene match. CDR3 length equals 13 residues. The CDR3 sequence: CATSVFGTGPYTF. The CDR3 region has the DNA TGTGCCACCAGTGTGTTTGGGACAGGTCCCTACACCTTC.

This clone was seen a handful of times. V gene TRBV19 combines with J gene TRBJ1-5; tentative D call: TRBD1 (5 bases). Trimming shortened V by 8 bases and J by 5 bases, and 10 bases separated the two germline ends. Looked up from germline, CDR1 is LNHDA and CDR2 is SQIVND (reference sequence). The CDR3 is 12 residues long. CDR3 region: CASGAGDQPQHF. DNA for the CDR3: TGTGCCAGTGGAGCGGGGGATCAGCCCCAGCATTTT.

CDR3 nucleotide sequence: TGTGCCAGTAGTATATCCCCTGGAGGGGCTGAAGCTTTCTTT. The encoded protein is CASSISPGGAEAFF. The chain carries TRBV19 and TRBJ1-1; the D gene is possibly TRBD1 (5 bases). The CDR3 has 14 amino acids. Germline V gene lookup returns CDR1 LNHDA and CDR2 SQIVND (reference sequence). V lost 2 bases, J lost 6 bases, and 13 bases lay in between.

The J gene is TRBJ2-7, the V gene TRBV18; the match to TRBD2 covers 7 bases. This CDR3 region has 14 residues. The trim removed 1 base at V and 4 bases at J, leaving 4 bases unmatched. Germline V gene lookup returns CDR1 KGHSH and CDR2 LQKENI. The CDR3 DNA is TGTGCCAGCTCACCACGGGGCGGGAGTTACGAGCAGTACTTC. This encodes CASSPRGGSYEQYF.

The chain employs TRBV6-1 and TRBJ1-1; tentative D call: TRBD1 (5 bases). Trimming left V 1 base short and J 8 bases short, with 17 bases between. This CDR3 has 15 amino acids. CDR1 is MNHNS and CDR2 is SASEGT in the germline V gene. The CDR3 DNA reads as TGTGCCAGCAGTGAAGTATGGGGCGCGCCACTAGAAGCTTTCTTT. Amino acids: CASSEVWGAPLEAFF.

The chain uses TRBV6-5 and TRBJ2-7; tentative D call: TRBD2 (5 bases). Germline values: CDR1 MNHEY, CDR2 SVGAGI. The CDR3 has 13 residues. V shed 8 bases and J shed 1 base, with 12 bases lying between them. CDR3 sequence reads: CASRLLASYEQYF. In DNA, the CDR3 is TGTGCCAGCCGCCTTCTAGCTTCCTACGAGCAGTACTTC.

V is TRBV18 and J is TRBJ2-1; TRBD2 matches 11 bases. There are 15 residues in the CDR3. Germline V gene sequence: CDR1 KGHSH, CDR2 LQKENI. After removal of 6 bases from V and 8 bases from J, the junction contained 9 bases not matched to a gene. The CDR3 spells CASSQGLAESDEQFF. CDR3 DNA sequence: TGTGCCAGCTCCCAGGGACTAGCGGAATCGGATGAGCAGTTCTTC.

This clone has only a few counts. The chain couples TRBV13 to TRBJ2-2; the D is unclear. Germline V gene sequence: CDR1 PRHDT, CDR2 FYEKMQ (reference sequence). The CDR3 is made up of 14 amino acids. Trimming shortened V by 5 bases and J by 4 bases, and 11 bases separated the two germline ends. As DNA, the CDR3 is TGTGCCAGCAGCCGCGGTAGGCGCACCGGGGAGCTGTTTTTT. It translates to CASSRGRRTGELFF.

Details on this clone: Other DNA sequences in the sample encode the same CDR3. This rearrangement joins TRBV11-3 to TRBJ2-5; D may be TRBD1 (5 bases). V was trimmed by 3 bases and J by 5 bases, leaving 10 bases between them. The V gene's germline CDR1 is SGHNT and CDR2 YENEEA. CDR3 length: 13 amino acids. DNA for the CDR3: TGTGCCAGCAGCTTCAGGGTGGGGGAGACCCAGTACTTC. Translation: CASSFRVGETQYF. The full variable domain, with the rest looked up from reference TRBV11-3 and TRBJ2-5, is EAGVVQSPRYKIIEKKQPVAFWCNPISGHNTLYWYLQNLGQGPELLIRYENEEAVDDSQLPKDRFSAERLKGVDSTLKIQPAELGDSAVYLCASSFRVGETQYFGPGTRLLVL.

This chain connects TRBV2 to TRBJ1-2, with 7 bases lining up with TRBD1. From germline, CDR1 is SNHLY and CDR2 FYNNEI. The CDR3 has 11 residues. For the CDR3, the DNA is TGTGCTGACAGGGAGGACTATGGCTACACCTTC. It specifies CADREDYGYTF.